This TCR beta chain came from a study of shared clonotypes between healthy human individuals. Profiling relied on immunoSEQ multiplex PCR, and the TCRdb table lists in-frame clones only, not all of them. The sample contains 2 million to 2.5 million clones, 85% to 95% of which appear only once. This TCR was recovered from a young man in good health. Sequencing used naive CD4+ T cells sorted from blood. Subset defined: CD45RA+ positively selected.

CDR3 in amino acids: CASSLRSAAASRLNQPQHF. As DNA, the CDR3 is TGTGCCAGCAGCTTGCGCTCGGCAGCGGCGTCCAGGCTTAATCAGCCCCAGCATTTT. The rearrangement uses TRBV5-6 and TRBJ1-5; D gene uncertain. CDR3 size: 19 residues. Germline V gene sequence: CDR1 SGHDT, CDR2 YYEEEE. Trimming left V 1 base short and J 4 bases short, with 24 bases between.